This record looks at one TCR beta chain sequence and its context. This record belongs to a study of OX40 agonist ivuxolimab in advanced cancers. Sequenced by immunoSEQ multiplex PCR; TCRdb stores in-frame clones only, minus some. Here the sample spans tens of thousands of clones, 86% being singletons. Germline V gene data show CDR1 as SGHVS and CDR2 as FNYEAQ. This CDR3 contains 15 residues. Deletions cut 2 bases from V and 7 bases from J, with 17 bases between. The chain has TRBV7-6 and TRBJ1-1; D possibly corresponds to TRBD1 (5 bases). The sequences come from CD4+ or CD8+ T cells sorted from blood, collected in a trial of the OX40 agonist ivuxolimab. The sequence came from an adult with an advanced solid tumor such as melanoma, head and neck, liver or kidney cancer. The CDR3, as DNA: TGTGCCAGCAGCTTAAGCCAGGGAGCCTATTATGAAGCTTTCTTT. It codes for CASSLSQGAYYEAFF.